The T cell receptor (beta chain) described here comes from a study of blood T cell repertoires in COVID-19. Overall study: PBMCs, B-cell-depleted T cells, or T cells provided the cDNA or gDNA that made up the material.

In the original analysis: Amplifying reference gene primers gave estimates of nucleated cell counts. Libraries were prepared by immunoSEQ multiplex PCR; TCRdb keeps only in-frame clonotypes and omits some of them. That table supplies the V and J calls and clone size; D and trimming were determined from the DNA. The table shows around 190,000 clones, with approximately 90% occurring only once. Each participant's cohort was designated according to participant-reported clinical history. The CDR3 contains 15 residues. V was shortened by 1 base and J by 1 base, with 10 bases between the two germline ends. CDR1 and CDR2 from the germline V gene are MNHNS and SASEGT.

The receptor was derived from a woman in her thirties or forties in a cohort exposed to, infected with or recovered from COVID-19 (not recorded which). Sequencing used PBMCs or T cells enriched from blood (not recorded which). This chain uses TRBV6-1 with TRBJ1-1; D is possibly TRBD1 (6 bases). The CDR3 protein is CASSEDEGGNTEAFF. CDR3 bases: TGTGCCAGCAGTGAAGATGAAGGGGGGAACACTGAAGCTTTCTTT.